The next 9 T cell receptor beta chains were all read from a single sample in a study of cytomegalovirus exposure and HLA in healthy donors. The PCR was carried out with 60 Vbeta primers and 13 Jbeta primers. The data were produced by immunoSEQ multiplex PCR, yet TCRdb's version contains in-frame clones alone and is incomplete. This table has about 120,000 clones, roughly 87% appearing once. Specimen: PBMCs. The receptors stem from a woman aged 18-29 years in good health and CMV-seronegative.

The chain couples TRBV5-1 to TRBJ2-3, with 11 bases that match TRBD1. Trimming took 4 bases from V and 6 from J; bases not matched to a gene: 4. The CDR3 loop spans 14 amino acids. Germline V lookup: CDR1 SGHRS, CDR2 YFSETQ. The CDR3 spells CASSPGTGGDTQYF. CDR3 DNA sequence: TGCGCCAGCAGCCCCGGGACAGGGGGGGATACGCAGTATTTT.

This chain uses TRBV6-5 with TRBJ1-1; D is undetermined. The CDR3 is 13 residues long. The V and J ends lost 5 bases and 0 bases respectively, with 7 bases between them. CDR1 is MNHEY and CDR2 is SVGAGI in the germline V gene. CDR3 residues: CASSTLMNTEAFF. For the CDR3, the DNA is TGTGCCAGCAGTACGCTAATGAACACTGAAGCTTTCTTT.

V is TRBV12-5 and J is TRBJ2-5; the D gene is possibly TRBD2 (5 bases). The J call may be wrong; the DNA end is better matched by TRBJ2-7. This CDR3 has 14 residues. Looked up from germline, CDR1 is LGHNT and CDR2 is FRNRAP. CDR3 sequence reads: CASGEDGGSYEQYF. CDR3 coding DNA: TGTGCTAGTGGTGAGGACGGAGGTAGCTACGAGCAGTACTTC.

The chain links TRBV29-1 to TRBJ1-1; D not certain. This CDR3 has 15 residues. Trimming took 4 bases from V and 0 from J, leaving 15 bases between them. Per germline, CDR1 SQVTM and CDR2 ANQGSEA. The CDR3 bases are TGCAGCGTTGGAAGCCCGACGGGTATGAACACTGAAGCTTTCTTT. It yields the protein CSVGSPTGMNTEAFF.

The V call is TRBV19, the J call TRBJ1-2; maybe TRBD1 (5 bases). The V gene's germline CDR1 is LNHDA and CDR2 SQIVND (reference sequence). The V end lost 3 bases, the J end lost 5 bases, and 10 bases lay between the germline ends. The CDR3 runs 13 residues. CDR3 nucleotides: TGTGCCAGTAGTATTAACGGGGGGTATGGCTACACCTTC. Translated: CASSINGGYGYTF.

This chain links TRBV28 with TRBJ1-1; D possibly corresponds to TRBD1 (5 bases). There are 11 residues in the CDR3. Trimming took off 2 bases at V and 10 bases at J, with 8 bases between the two ends. Germline V gene lookup returns CDR1 MDHEN and CDR2 SYDVKM. CDR3 loop: CASSLRGGAFF. The CDR3 DNA reads TGTGCCAGCAGTTTACGGGGGGGAGCTTTCTTT.

The chain combines TRBV2 with TRBJ2-7, with 7 bases aligning to TRBD2. CDR3 length: 12 residues. CDR1 is SNHLY, CDR2 FYNNEI, per germline. The junction had 1 base not matched to a gene; V was cut back by 2 bases and J by 6 bases. The CDR3 nucleotides read TGTGCCAGCAGTGAACAGCGGGGCGAGCAGTACTTC. Residues: CASSEQRGEQYF.

The chain uses TRBV18 and TRBJ2-7; 8 bases match TRBD1. V lost 1 base, J lost 3 bases, and 2 bases stayed unmatched. CDR1 is KGHSH and CDR2 is LQKENI in the germline V gene. The length of the CDR3 is 14 residues. CDR3 sequence reads: CASSPRTGIYEQYF. The CDR3 DNA is TGTGCCAGCTCACCACGGACAGGGATCTACGAGCAGTACTTC.

DNA of the CDR3: TGCGCCAGCAGCCAAGGCCCTGAGCGGGAGGGGGTATCAACAAGGCAGTTCTTC. Protein product: CASSQGPEREGVSTRQFF. The chain employs TRBV4-1 and TRBJ2-1, with TRBD2 matching over 10 bases. The V segment lost 1 base and the J segment 12 bases; nucleotides outside the gene matches: 18. Germline CDR1 reads MGHRA; CDR2 reads YSYEKL. The CDR3 consists of 18 residues.